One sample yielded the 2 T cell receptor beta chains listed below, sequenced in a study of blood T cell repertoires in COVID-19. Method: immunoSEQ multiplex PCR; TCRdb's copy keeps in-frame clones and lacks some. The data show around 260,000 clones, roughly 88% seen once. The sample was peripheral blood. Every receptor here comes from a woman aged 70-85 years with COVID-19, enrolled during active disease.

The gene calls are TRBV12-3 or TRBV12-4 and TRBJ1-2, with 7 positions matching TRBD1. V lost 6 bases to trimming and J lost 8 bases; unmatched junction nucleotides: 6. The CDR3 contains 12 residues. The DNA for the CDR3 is TGTGCCAGCAGACCGCAGGGGGACGGCTACACCTTC. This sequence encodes CASRPQGDGYTF.

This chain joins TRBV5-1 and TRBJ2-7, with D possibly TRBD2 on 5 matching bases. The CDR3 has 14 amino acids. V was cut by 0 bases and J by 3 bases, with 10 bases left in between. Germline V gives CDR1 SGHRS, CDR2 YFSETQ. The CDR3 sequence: CASSLEAGYYEQYF. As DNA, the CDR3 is TGCGCCAGCAGCTTGGAGGCGGGTTACTACGAGCAGTACTTC.